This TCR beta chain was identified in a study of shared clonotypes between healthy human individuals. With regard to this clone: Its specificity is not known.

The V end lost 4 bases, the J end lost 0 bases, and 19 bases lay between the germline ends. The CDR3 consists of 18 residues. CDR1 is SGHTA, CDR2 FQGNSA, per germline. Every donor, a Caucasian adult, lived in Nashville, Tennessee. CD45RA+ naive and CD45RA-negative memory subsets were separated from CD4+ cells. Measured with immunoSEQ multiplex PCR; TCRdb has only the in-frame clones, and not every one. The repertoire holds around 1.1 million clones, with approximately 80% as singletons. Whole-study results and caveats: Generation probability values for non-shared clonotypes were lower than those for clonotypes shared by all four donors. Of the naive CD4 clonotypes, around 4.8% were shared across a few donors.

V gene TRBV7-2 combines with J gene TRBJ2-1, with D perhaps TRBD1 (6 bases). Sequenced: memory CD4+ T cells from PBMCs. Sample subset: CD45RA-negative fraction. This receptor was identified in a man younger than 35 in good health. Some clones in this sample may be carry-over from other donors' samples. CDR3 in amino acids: CASSSGGYRSSSYNEQFF. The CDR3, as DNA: TGTGCCAGCAGCTCTGGGGGCTACCGGAGTAGCTCCTACAATGAGCAGTTCTTC.